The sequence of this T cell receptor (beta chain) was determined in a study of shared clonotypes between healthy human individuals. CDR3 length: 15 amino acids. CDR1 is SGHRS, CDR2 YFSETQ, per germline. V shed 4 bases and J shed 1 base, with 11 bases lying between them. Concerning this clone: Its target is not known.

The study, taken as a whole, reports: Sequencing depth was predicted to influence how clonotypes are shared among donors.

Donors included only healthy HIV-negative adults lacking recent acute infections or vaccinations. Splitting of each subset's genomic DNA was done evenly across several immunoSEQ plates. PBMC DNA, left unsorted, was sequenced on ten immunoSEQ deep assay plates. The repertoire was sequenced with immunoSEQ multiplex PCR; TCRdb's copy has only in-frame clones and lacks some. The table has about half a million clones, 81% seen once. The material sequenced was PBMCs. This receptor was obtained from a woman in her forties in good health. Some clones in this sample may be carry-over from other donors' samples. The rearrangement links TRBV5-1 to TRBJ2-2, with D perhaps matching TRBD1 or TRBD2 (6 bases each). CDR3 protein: CASSLGGQNTGELFF. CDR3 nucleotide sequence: TGCGCCAGCAGCCTTGGGGGGCAGAACACCGGGGAGCTGTTTTTT.